These 15 T cell receptor beta chains were all obtained from the same sample, sequenced in a study of CD8 T cells in ankylosing spondylitis. Using its own MiXCR run on the 5' RACE reads, TCRdb lists one record per CDR3 protein. The sample consists of tens of thousands of distinct CDR3 sequences, roughly 2.4% of them appearing once. Material: blood, either unsorted or a sorted T cell fraction (not recorded which). Receptor source: a female donor with ankylosing spondylitis or in good health (not recorded which).

This clonotype was seen at least ten times. The chain joins TRBV9 to TRBJ2-3; 8 nucleotides match TRBD2. There are 15 residues in the CDR3. V lost 5 bases to trimming and J lost 1 base; unmatched junction nucleotides: 6. Germline V gene data show CDR1 as SGDLS and CDR2 as YYNGEE. The CDR3 DNA reads as TGTGCCAGCAGTCCGGGACTAGGGGGCACAGATACGCAGTATTTT. This sequence encodes CASSPGLGGTDTQYF.

This clonotype has a count of ten or more. J is TRBJ2-1 and V is TRBV9, with a tentative D call TRBD2 (5 bases). CDR1 SGDLS and CDR2 YYNGEE come from the germline V gene. With 0 bases removed from V and 5 bases from J, the gap between germline ends came to 12 bases. The CDR3 is 15 amino acids. This CDR3 reads CASSVAGSRNNEQFF. In nucleotides, the CDR3 is TGTGCCAGCAGCGTAGCTGGGAGTAGGAACAATGAGCAGTTCTTC.

This clonotype showed up many times. V usage is TRBV9 and J usage is TRBJ2-7; TRBD2 matches 12 bases. V was pared by 4 bases and J by 2 bases, with 4 bases of the junction left unmatched. CDR3 size: 15 residues. Germline loops: CDR1 SGDLS, CDR2 YYNGEE. The CDR3, as DNA: TGTGCCAGCAGCTCGGGACTAGCGGGCCCCTACGAGCAGTACTTC. Translated: CASSSGLAGPYEQYF.

This clonotype has at least ten counts. The chain joins TRBV9 to TRBJ2-5; D is unresolved. The CDR3 is 13 amino acids. Germline CDR1 SGDLS, CDR2 YYNGEE. V was cut by 0 bases and J by 1 base, with 4 bases left in between. This CDR3 is CASSVEIQETQYF. CDR3 in DNA: TGTGCCAGCAGCGTAGAAATCCAAGAGACCCAGTACTTC.

Many counts were recorded for this clonotype. The chain employs TRBV9 and TRBJ2-4, with D unresolved. This CDR3 is built from 14 residues. V lost 0 bases, J lost 2 bases, and 6 bases lay in between. The V gene's germline CDR1 is SGDLS and CDR2 YYNGEE. DNA of the CDR3: TGTGCCAGCAGCGTAGACACCTCCAAAAACATTCAGTACTTC. It specifies CASSVDTSKNIQYF.

By frequency in the sample, this clonotype is large (0.1 to 1%). The rearrangement uses TRBV7-2 and TRBJ2-3; D might be TRBD1 or TRBD2, each matching 6 bases. Between the trimmed V and J ends, which lost 2 bases and 1 base, there was a span of 19 bases. CDR1 SGHTA and CDR2 FQGNSA come from the germline V gene. This CDR3 spans 18 amino acids. CDR3 sequence (DNA): TGTGCCAGCAGCTTAAAAATAGCGGAGGGGGGAGGCACAGATACGCAGTATTTT. Encoded protein: CASSLKIAEGGGTDTQYF.

This clonotype showed up many times. This rearrangement joins TRBV9 to TRBJ2-1; 11 nucleotides agree with TRBD2. The V and J ends lost 4 bases and 7 bases, in that order; junction bases with no gene match: 4. From germline, CDR1 is SGDLS and CDR2 YYNGEE. The CDR3 extends over 14 amino acids. The CDR3 nucleotides read TGTGCCAGCAGCTTCATAGCGGGAGGGAATGAGCAGTTCTTC. It codes for CASSFIAGGNEQFF.

By share, this clonotype ranks as medium-sized. The chain recombines TRBV9 with TRBJ2-7; D perhaps matches TRBD1 (6 bases). The CDR3 loop spans 15 amino acids. From germline, CDR1 is SGDLS and CDR2 YYNGEE. V gave up 2 bases and J gave up 4 bases, with 16 bases separating them. The CDR3 sequence is CASSVLDSEVYEQYF. CDR3 bases: TGTGCCAGCAGCGTTCTGGACAGCGAAGTTTACGAGCAGTACTTC.

Many counts were recorded for this clonotype. The chain is built from TRBV9 and TRBJ2-5; either TRBD1 or TRBD2 may fit D (5 bases each). Germline CDR1 SGDLS, CDR2 YYNGEE. This CDR3 comprises 15 residues. The ends were cut back, 4 bases at V and 4 bases at J, with 17 bases in the middle. The CDR3 is CASSSQAGSLETQYF. The CDR3 DNA reads TGTGCCAGCAGCTCCCAGGCAGGGAGTTTAGAGACCCAGTACTTC.

This clonotype occurred many times. This sequence joins TRBV9 and TRBJ2-3; 11 bases are shared with TRBD1. The CDR3 runs 17 residues. V shed 3 bases and J 7 bases; nucleotides not matched to a gene: 13. The V gene's germline CDR1 is SGDLS and CDR2 YYNGEE. As DNA, the CDR3 is TGTGCCAGCAGCGCGCATCCCGGGGGACAGGGGGGGAATACGCAGTATTTT. Translated: CASSAHPGGQGGNTQYF. The full variable domain, its missing parts supplied by reference TRBV9 and TRBJ2-3, is DSGVTQTPKHLITATGQRVTLRCSPRSGDLSVYWYQQSLDQGLQFLIQYYNGEERAKGNILERFSAQQFPDLHSELNLSSLELGDSALYFCASSAHPGGQGGNTQYFGPGTRLTVL.

This clonotype was seen ten or more times. The J gene is TRBJ2-3, the V gene TRBV9; 10 bases fit TRBD2. Per the germline V gene, CDR1 is SGDLS and CDR2 is YYNGEE. This CDR3 contains 15 residues. After removal of 4 bases from V and 4 bases from J, the junction contained 6 bases not matched to a gene. The CDR3 loop is CASSTGTSDSDTQYF. The CDR3 DNA sequence: TGTGCCAGCAGCACCGGGACTAGCGATTCAGATACGCAGTATTTT.

The chain uses TRBV9 and TRBJ1-1, with D perhaps matching TRBD1 (6 bases). Trimming removed 3 bases from V and 0 bases from J, with 12 bases in between. This CDR3 has 15 residues. CDR1 and CDR2 from the germline V gene are SGDLS and YYNGEE. CDR3 amino acids: CASSGTASMNTEAFF. The CDR3 bases are TGTGCCAGCAGCGGGACAGCTAGTATGAACACTGAAGCTTTCTTT.

The table lists this clonotype with many counts. The chain has TRBV27 and TRBJ2-1; D uncertain. V was clipped by 8 bases and J by 7 bases, with 6 bases between them. The germline CDR1 and CDR2 sequences are MNHEY and SMNVEV (reference sequence). This CDR3 is 10 amino acids long. DNA of the CDR3: TGTGCCAGCTGCGAGAATGAGCAGTTCTTC. This codes for CASCENEQFF.

This clonotype showed up many times. The gene calls are TRBV9 and TRBJ2-3; D might be TRBD1 (6 bases). Trimming stripped 3 bases from V and 4 bases from J, with 15 bases between. CDR3 length: 15 amino acids. CDR1 and CDR2 from the germline V gene are SGDLS and YYNGEE. CDR3 sequence (DNA): TGTGCCAGCAGCGCATCCACAGGGACGGCAGATACGCAGTATTTT. Protein sequence: CASSASTGTADTQYF.

This clonotype was picked up many times. The chain is built from TRBV9 and TRBJ2-7; D not resolved. The CDR3 is 14 residues long. The V end was cut by 0 bases, the J end by 1 base, with 8 bases between. Germline V lookup: CDR1 SGDLS, CDR2 YYNGEE. This chain's CDR3 is CASSVGPRSYEQYF. CDR3 nucleotides: TGTGCCAGCAGCGTAGGACCCCGTTCCTACGAGCAGTACTTC. The variable domain in full, completed from reference TRBV9 and TRBJ2-7, reads DSGVTQTPKHLITATGQRVTLRCSPRSGDLSVYWYQQSLDQGLQFLIQYYNGEERAKGNILERFSAQQFPDLHSELNLSSLELGDSALYFCASSVGPRSYEQYFGPGTRLTVT.